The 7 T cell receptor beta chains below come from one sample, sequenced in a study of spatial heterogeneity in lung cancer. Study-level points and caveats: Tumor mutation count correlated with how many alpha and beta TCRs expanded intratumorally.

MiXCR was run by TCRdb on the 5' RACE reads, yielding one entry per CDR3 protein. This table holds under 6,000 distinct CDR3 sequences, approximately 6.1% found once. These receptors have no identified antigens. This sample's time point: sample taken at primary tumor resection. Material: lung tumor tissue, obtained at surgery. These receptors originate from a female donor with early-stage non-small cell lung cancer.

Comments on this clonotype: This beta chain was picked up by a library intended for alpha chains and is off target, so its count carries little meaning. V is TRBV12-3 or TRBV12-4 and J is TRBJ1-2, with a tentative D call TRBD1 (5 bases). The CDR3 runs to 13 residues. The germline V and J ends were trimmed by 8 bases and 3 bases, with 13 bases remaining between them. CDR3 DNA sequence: TGTGCCAGCGGGAGAGGGACCCACTATGGCTACACCTTC. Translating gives CASGRGTHYGYTF.

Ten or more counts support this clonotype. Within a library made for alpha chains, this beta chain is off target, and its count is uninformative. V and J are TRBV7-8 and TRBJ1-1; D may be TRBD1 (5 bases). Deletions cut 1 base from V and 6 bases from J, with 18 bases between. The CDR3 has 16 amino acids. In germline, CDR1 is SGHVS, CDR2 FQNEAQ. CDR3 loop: CASSLGGRGIFAEAFF. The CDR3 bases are TGTGCCAGCAGCTTAGGGGGGAGAGGTATCTTCGCTGAAGCTTTCTTT.

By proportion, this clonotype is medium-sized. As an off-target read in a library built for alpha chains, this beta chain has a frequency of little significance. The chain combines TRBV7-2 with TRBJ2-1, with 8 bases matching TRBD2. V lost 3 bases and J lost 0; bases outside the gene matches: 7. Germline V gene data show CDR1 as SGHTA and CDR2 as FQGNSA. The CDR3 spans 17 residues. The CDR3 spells CASSLTSAASSYNEQFF. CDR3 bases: TGTGCCAGCAGCTTGACTAGCGCGGCGAGCTCCTACAATGAGCAGTTCTTC.

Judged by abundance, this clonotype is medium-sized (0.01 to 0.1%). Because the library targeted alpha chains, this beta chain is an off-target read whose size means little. The CDR3 loop is CASKEGSNPNQPQHF. The CDR3 DNA reads as TGCGCCAGCAAGGAGGGGTCTAACCCCAATCAGCCCCAGCATTTT. V and J are TRBV5-1 and TRBJ1-5; D might be TRBD1 (5 bases). CDR3 size: 15 residues. The ends were cut back, 6 bases at V and 3 bases at J, with 16 bases in the middle. In germline, CDR1 is SGHRS, CDR2 YFSETQ.

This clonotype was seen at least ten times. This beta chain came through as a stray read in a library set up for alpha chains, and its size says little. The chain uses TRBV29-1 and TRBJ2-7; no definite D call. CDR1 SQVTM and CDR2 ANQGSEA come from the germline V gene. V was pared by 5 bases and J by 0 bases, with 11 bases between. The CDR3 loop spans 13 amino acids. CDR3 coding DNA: TGCAGCGTTTTGACGGTGAGCTCCTACGAGCAGTACTTC. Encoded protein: CSVLTVSSYEQYF.

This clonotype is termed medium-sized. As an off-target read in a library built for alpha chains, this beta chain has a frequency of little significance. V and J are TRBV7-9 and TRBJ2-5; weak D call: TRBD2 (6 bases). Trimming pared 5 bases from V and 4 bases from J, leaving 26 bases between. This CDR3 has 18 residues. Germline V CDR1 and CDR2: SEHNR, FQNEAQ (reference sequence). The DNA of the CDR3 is TGTGCCAGCAGCCGAGGCTTGAGGTCAGCGGGCAACGGAGAGACCCAGTACTTC. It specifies CASSRGLRSAGNGETQYF.

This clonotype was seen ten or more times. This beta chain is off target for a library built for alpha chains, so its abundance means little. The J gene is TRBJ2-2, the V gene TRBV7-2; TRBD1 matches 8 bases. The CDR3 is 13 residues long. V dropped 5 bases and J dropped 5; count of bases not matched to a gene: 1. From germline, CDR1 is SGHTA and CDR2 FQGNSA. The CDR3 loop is CASSRQGTGELFF. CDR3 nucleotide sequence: TGTGCCAGCAGCCGACAGGGGACCGGGGAGCTGTTTTTT.